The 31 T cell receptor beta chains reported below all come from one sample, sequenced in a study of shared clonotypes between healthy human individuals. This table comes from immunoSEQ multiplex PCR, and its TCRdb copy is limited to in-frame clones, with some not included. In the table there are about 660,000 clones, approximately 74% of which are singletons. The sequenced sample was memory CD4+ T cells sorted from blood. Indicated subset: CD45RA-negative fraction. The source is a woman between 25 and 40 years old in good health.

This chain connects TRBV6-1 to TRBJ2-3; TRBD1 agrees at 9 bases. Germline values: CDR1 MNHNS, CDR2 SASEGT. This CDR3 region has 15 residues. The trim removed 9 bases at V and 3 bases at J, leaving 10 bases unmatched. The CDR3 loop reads CASGTGRLTTDTQYF. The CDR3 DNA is TGTGCCAGTGGGACAGGGCGTTTGACTACAGATACGCAGTATTTT.

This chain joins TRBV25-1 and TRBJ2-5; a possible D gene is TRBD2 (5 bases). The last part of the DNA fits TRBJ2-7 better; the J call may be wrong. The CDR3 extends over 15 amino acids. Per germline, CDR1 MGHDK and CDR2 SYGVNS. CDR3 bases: TGTGCCAGCAGTGCCACTAGGAACGGAGGCTACGAGCAGTACTTC. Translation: CASSATRNGGYEQYF.

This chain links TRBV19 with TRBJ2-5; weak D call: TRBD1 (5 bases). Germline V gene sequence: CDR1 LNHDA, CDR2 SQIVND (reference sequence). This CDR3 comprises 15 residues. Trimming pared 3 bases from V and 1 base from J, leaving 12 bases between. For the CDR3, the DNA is TGTGCCAGTAGTATCGGGCAGGGATCCCAAGAGACCCAGTACTTC. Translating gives CASSIGQGSQETQYF.

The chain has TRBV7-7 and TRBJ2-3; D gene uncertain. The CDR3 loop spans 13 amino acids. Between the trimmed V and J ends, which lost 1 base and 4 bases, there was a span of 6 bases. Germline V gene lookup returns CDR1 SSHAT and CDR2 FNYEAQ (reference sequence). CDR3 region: CASSLGGADTQYF. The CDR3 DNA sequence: TGTGCCAGCAGCTTAGGGGGTGCAGATACGCAGTATTTT.

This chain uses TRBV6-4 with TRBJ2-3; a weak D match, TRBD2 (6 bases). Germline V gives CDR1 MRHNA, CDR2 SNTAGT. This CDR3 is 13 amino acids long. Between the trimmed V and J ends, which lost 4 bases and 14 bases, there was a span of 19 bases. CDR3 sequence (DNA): TGTGCCAGCAGTGCCCGCCAGGGAGGTCTCCTGTATTTT. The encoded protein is CASSARQGGLLYF.

The chain's CDR3 is CASSVRDREETQYF. The CDR3 DNA sequence: TGTGCCAGCAGTGTCCGGGACAGGGAAGAGACCCAGTACTTC. V gene TRBV25-1 combines with J gene TRBJ2-5; 9 bases line up with TRBD1. Germline V CDR1 and CDR2: MGHDK, SYGVNS. The CDR3 contains 14 residues. Trimming took 4 bases from V and 3 from J; bases not matched to a gene: 3. Filled out from reference TRBV25-1 and TRBJ2-5, the complete variable domain reads EADIYQTPRYLVIGTGKKITLECSQTMGHDKMYWYQQDPGMELHLIHYSYGVNSTEKGDLSSESTVSRIRTEHFPLTLESARPSHTSQYLCASSVRDREETQYFGPGTRLLVL.

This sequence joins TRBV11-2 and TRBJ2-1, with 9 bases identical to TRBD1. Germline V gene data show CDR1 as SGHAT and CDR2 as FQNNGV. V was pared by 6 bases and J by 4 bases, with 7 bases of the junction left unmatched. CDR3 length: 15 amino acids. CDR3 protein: CASSSGQGFYNEQFF. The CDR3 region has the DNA TGTGCCAGCAGTTCGGGACAGGGATTTTACAATGAGCAGTTCTTC. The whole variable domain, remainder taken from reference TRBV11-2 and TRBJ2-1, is EAGVAQSPRYKIIEKRQSVAFWCNPISGHATLYWYQQILGQGPKLLIQFQNNGVVDDSQLPKDRFSAERLKGVDSTLKIQPAKLEDSAVYLCASSSGQGFYNEQFFGPGTRLTVL.

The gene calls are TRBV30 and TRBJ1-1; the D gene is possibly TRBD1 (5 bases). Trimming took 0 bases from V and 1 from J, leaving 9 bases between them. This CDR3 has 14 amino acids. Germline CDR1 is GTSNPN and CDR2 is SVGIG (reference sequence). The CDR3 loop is CAWSVRQTNTEAFF. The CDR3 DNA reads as TGTGCCTGGAGTGTCCGACAGACGAACACTGAAGCTTTCTTT.

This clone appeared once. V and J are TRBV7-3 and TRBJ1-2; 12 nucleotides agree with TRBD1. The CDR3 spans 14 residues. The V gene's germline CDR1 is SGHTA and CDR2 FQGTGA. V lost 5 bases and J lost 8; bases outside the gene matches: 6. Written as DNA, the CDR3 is TGTGCCAGCAGCAGGGGACAGGGGGCGGGCGGCTACACCTTC. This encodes CASSRGQGAGGYTF. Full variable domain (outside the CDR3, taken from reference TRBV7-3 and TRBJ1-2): GAGVSQTPSNKVTEKGKYVELRCDPISGHTALYWYRQSLGQGPEFLIYFQGTGAADDSGLPNDRFFAVRPEGSVSTLKIQRTERGDSAVYLCASSRGQGAGGYTFGSGTRLTVV.

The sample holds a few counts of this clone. CDR3 in amino acids: CASPPGVKQYF. In nucleotides, the CDR3 is TGTGCCAGCCCACCGGGGGTGAAGCAGTACTTC. V is TRBV6-5 and J is TRBJ2-7, with D possibly matching TRBD2 (6 bases). V was pared by 8 bases and J by 8 bases, with 13 bases between. There are 11 residues in the CDR3. Germline loops: CDR1 MNHEY, CDR2 SVGAGI.

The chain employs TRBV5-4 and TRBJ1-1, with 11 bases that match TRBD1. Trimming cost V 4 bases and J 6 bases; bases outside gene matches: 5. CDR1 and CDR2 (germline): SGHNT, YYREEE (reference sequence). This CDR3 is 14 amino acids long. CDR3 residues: CASSPGTGGPEAFF. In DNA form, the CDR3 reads TGTGCCAGCAGCCCCGGGACAGGGGGACCTGAAGCTTTCTTT.

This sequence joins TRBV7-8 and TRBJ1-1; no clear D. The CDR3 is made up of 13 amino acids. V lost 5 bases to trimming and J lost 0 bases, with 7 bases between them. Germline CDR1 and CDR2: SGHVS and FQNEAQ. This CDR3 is CASSDQMNTEAFF. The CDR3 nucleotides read TGTGCCAGCAGCGATCAGATGAACACTGAAGCTTTCTTT.

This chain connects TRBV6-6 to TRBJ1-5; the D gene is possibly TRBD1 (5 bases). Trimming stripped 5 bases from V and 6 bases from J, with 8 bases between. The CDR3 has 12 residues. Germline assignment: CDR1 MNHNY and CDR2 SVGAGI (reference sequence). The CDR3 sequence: CASSPGLQPQHF. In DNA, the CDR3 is TGTGCCAGCAGTCCAGGGCTTCAGCCCCAGCATTTT.

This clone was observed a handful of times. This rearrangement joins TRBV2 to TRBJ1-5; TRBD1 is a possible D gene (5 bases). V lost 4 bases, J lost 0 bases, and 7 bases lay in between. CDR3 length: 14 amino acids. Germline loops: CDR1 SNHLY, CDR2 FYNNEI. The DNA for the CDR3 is TGTGCCAGCAGTGGACAGACTAGCAATCAGCCCCAGCATTTT. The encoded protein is CASSGQTSNQPQHF.

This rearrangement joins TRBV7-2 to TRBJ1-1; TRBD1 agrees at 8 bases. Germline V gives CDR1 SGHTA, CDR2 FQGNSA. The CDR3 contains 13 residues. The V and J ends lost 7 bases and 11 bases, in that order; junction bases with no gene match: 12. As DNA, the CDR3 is TGTGCCAGCACCCGGCAGGGGGCTCTAACGGCTTTCTTT. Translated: CASTRQGALTAFF. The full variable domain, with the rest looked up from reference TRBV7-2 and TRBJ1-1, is GAGVSQSPSNKVTEKGKDVELRCDPISGHTALYWYRQSLGQGLEFLIYFQGNSAPDKSGLPSDRFSAERTGGSVSTLTIQRTQQEDSAVYLCASTRQGALTAFFGQGTRLTVV.

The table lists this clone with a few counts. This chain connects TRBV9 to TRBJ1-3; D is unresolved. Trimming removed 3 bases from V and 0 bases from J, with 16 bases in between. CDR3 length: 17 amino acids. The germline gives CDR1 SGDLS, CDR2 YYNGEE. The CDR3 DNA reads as TGTGCCAGCAGCGGCCGCCTTGGCAGCTTCTCTGGAAACACCATATATTTT. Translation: CASSGRLGSFSGNTIYF.

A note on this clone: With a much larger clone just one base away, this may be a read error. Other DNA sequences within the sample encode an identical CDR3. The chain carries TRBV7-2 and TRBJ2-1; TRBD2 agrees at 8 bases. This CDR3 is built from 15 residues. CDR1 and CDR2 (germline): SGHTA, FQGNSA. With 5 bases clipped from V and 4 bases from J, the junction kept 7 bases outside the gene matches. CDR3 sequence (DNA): TGTGCCAGCAGCGCCGGGACTAGGCTTTACAATGAGCAGTTCTTC. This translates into CASSAGTRLYNEQFF. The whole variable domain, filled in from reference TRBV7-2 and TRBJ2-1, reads GAGVSQSPSNKVTEKGKDVELRCDPISGHTALYWYRQSLGQGLEFLIYFQGNSAPDKSGLPSDRFSAERTGGSVSTLTIQRTQQEDSAVYLCASSAGTRLYNEQFFGPGTRLTVL.

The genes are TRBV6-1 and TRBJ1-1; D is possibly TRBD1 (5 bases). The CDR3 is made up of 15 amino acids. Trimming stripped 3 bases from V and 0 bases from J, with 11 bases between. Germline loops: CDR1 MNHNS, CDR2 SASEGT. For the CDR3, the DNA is TGTGCCAGCAGTGAGCCAGGGTCAGTGAACACTGAAGCTTTCTTT. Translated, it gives CASSEPGSVNTEAFF.

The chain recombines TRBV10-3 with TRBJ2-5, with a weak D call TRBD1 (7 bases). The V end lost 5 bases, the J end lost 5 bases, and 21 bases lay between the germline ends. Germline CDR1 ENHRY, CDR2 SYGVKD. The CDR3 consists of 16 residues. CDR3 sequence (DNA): TGTGCCATCAGTCCCTCCCCAGGGGGGAAAGGGGAGACCCAGTACTTC. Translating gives CAISPSPGGKGETQYF.

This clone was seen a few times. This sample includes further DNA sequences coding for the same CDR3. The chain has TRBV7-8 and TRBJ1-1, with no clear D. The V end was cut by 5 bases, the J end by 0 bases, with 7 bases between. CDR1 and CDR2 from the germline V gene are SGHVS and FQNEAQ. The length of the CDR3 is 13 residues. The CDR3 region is CASSHYMNTEAFF. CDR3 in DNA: TGTGCCAGCAGCCATTACATGAACACTGAAGCTTTCTTT.

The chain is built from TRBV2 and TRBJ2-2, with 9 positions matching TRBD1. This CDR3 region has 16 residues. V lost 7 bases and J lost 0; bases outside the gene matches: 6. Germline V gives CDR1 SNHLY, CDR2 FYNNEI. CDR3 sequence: CASTEQGAPNTGELFF. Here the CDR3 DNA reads TGTGCCAGCACGGAACAGGGGGCCCCGAACACCGGGGAGCTGTTTTTT. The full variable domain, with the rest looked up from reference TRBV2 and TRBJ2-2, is EPEVTQTPSHQVTQMGQEVILRCVPISNHLYFYWYRQILGQKVEFLVSFYNNEISEKSEIFDDQFSVERPDGSNFTLKIRSTKLEDSAMYFCASTEQGAPNTGELFFGEGSRLTVL.

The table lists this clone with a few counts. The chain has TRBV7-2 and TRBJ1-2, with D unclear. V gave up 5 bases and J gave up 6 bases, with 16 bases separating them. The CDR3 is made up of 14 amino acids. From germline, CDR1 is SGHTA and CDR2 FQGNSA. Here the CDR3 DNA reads TGTGCCAGCAGCGCGGGTGGTCCGGGAGATGGCTACACCTTC. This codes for CASSAGGPGDGYTF.

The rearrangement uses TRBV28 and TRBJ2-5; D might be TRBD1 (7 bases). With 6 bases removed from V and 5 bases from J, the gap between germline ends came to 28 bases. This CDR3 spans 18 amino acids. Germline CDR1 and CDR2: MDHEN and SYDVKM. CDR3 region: CASRRRGLATKGIETQYF. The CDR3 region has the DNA TGTGCCAGCAGGCGAAGGGGGCTAGCGACAAAAGGGATTGAGACCCAGTACTTC.

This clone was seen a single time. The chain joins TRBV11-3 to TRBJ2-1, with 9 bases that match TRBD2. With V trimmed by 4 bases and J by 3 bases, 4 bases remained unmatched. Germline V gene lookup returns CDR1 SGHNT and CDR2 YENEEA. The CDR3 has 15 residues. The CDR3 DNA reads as TGTGCCAGCAGCTCTGATAGCGGGAGCTACAATGAGCAGTTCTTC. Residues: CASSSDSGSYNEQFF.

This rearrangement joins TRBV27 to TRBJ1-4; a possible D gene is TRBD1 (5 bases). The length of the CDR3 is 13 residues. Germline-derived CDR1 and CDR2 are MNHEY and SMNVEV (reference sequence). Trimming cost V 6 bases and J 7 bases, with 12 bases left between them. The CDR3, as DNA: TGTGCCAGCAGATACCAGGGAAGTGAAAAACTGTTTTTT. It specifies CASRYQGSEKLFF.

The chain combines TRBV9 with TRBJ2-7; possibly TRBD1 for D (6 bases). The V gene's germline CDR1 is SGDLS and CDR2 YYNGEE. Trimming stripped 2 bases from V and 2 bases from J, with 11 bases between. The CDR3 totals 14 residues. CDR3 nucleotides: TGTGCCAGCAGCGTTGGACAGATTGCCTACGAGCAGTACTTC. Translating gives CASSVGQIAYEQYF.

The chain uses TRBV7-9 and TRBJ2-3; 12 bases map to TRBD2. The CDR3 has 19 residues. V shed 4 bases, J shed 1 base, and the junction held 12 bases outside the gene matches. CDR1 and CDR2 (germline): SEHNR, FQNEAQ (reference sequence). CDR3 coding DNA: TGTGCCAGCAGCTCACTCCCACTAGCGGGAGGATCCGGCACAGATACGCAGTATTTT. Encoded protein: CASSSLPLAGGSGTDTQYF.

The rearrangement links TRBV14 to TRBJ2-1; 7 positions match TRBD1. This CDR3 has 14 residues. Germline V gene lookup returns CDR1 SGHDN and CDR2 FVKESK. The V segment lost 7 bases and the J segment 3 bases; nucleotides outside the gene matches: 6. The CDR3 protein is CASMGTASYNEQFF. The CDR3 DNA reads TGTGCCAGCATGGGGACAGCGAGCTACAATGAGCAGTTCTTC.

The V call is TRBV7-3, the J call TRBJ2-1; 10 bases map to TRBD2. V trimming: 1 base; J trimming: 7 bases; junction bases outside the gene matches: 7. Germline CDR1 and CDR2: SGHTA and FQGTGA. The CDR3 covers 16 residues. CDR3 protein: CASSLNVAGGSNEQFF. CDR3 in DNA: TGTGCCAGCAGCTTAAATGTAGCGGGGGGTTCGAATGAGCAGTTCTTC.

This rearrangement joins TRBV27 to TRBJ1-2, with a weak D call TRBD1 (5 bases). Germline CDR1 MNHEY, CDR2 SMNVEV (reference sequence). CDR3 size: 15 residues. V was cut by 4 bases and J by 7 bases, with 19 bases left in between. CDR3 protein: CASSWDGPLGSGYTF. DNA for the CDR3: TGTGCCAGCAGTTGGGACGGACCCCTGGGAAGTGGCTACACCTTC.

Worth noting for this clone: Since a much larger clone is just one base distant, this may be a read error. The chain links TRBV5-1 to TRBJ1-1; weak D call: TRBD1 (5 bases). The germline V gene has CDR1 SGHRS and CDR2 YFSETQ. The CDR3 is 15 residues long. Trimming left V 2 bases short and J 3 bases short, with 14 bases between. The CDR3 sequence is CASSFGGMVDTEAFF. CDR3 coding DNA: TGCGCCAGCAGCTTTGGGGGGATGGTCGACACTGAAGCTTTCTTT.